Shown below are 22 T cell receptor beta chains from a single sample sequenced in a study of shared clonotypes between healthy human individuals. This table comes from immunoSEQ multiplex PCR, and its TCRdb copy is limited to in-frame clones, with some not included. The table lists hundreds of thousands of clones, 95% to 98% of them singletons, with 0.25% to 0.35% in the top ten. In the naive CD8 group, cells lacked CD45RO and were positively selected for CCR7, so terminally differentiated effector memory CD45RA+ cells were left out. The source material was naive CD8+ T cells sorted from blood. The receptors stem from a man aged 25 to 45 in good health.

J is TRBJ2-1 and V is TRBV5-8; no clear D gene. The CDR3 is made up of 15 amino acids. Trimming cost V 5 bases and J 0 bases, with 12 bases left between them. Germline CDR1 SGHTS, CDR2 YDEGEE. Here the CDR3 reads CASSYDISSYNEQFF. CDR3 DNA sequence: TGTGCCAGCAGTTATGACATAAGCTCCTACAATGAGCAGTTCTTC.

As DNA, the CDR3 is TGCGCCAGCAGCCAAGATTACCCGGGGAGAAACATTCAGTACTTC. Its protein is CASSQDYPGRNIQYF. The rearrangement links TRBV4-1 to TRBJ2-4; D perhaps matches TRBD2 (5 bases). Per germline, CDR1 MGHRA and CDR2 YSYEKL. V was cut by 0 bases and J by 6 bases, with 12 bases left in between. This CDR3 region has 15 residues.

The chain has TRBV7-2 and TRBJ2-4, with 15 positions matching TRBD2. CDR3 length: 19 residues. V shed 5 bases, J shed 1 base, and the junction held 9 bases outside the gene matches. The germline CDR1 and CDR2 sequences are SGHTA and FQGNSA. In DNA, the CDR3 is TGTGCCAGCAGCCACGGACTAGCGGGAGGGCCGAAGGCCAAAAACATTCAGTACTTC. Translation: CASSHGLAGGPKAKNIQYF.

The chain couples TRBV27 to TRBJ2-3; D is undetermined. Trimming shortened V by 5 bases and J by 3 bases, and 18 bases separated the two germline ends. The germline gives CDR1 MNHEY, CDR2 SMNVEV (reference sequence). The CDR3 totals 16 residues. DNA of the CDR3: TGTGCCAGCAGTACACCGGACGAGGTCTGGACAGATACGCAGTATTTT. Encoded protein: CASSTPDEVWTDTQYF.

The rearrangement joins TRBV18 to TRBJ1-3; TRBD1 is a possible D gene (6 bases). The germline V gene encodes CDR1 KGHSH and CDR2 LQKENI. The V gene lost 0 bases and the J gene lost 0 bases, with 12 bases spanning the gap. The CDR3 has 17 residues. The CDR3 spells CASSPPPGAFSGNTIYF. In DNA form, the CDR3 reads TGTGCCAGCTCACCACCGCCAGGGGCCTTCTCTGGAAACACCATATATTTT.

This sequence joins TRBV7-9 and TRBJ1-2; 7 positions match TRBD1. From germline, CDR1 is SEHNR and CDR2 FQNEAQ (reference sequence). The CDR3 sequence is 14 residues long. Germline trimming cut 5 bases from V and 8 bases from J; bases unmatched to any gene: 11. This chain's CDR3 is CASSTGTAIGGYTF. The DNA of the CDR3 is TGTGCCAGCAGCACCGGGACAGCGATCGGCGGCTACACCTTC.

The V call is TRBV9, the J call TRBJ2-5; tentative D call: TRBD2 (5 bases). CDR1 SGDLS and CDR2 YYNGEE come from the germline V gene. There are 17 residues in the CDR3. Trimming pared 4 bases from V and 2 bases from J, leaving 21 bases between. The CDR3 sequence: CASSPFPGLVAQETQYF. As DNA, the CDR3 is TGTGCCAGCAGCCCATTCCCAGGACTCGTTGCTCAAGAGACCCAGTACTTC.

Details on this clone: Other DNA sequences from this sample encode an identical CDR3 as well. The V gene is TRBV19, the J gene TRBJ2-1, with D uncertain. Trimming stripped 8 bases from V and 0 bases from J, with 5 bases between. The CDR3 is 12 amino acids. The germline V gene has CDR1 LNHDA and CDR2 SQIVND (reference sequence). The CDR3 bases are TGTGCCAGTTCGTACTCCTACAATGAGCAGTTCTTC. It specifies CASSYSYNEQFF.

The rearrangement joins TRBV29-1 to TRBJ1-1; a weak D match, TRBD1 (5 bases). V was pared by 7 bases and J by 0 bases, with 15 bases between. The germline V gene encodes CDR1 SQVTM and CDR2 ANQGSEA. The CDR3 is 14 residues long. The CDR3 spells CSGSGTEMNTEAFF. CDR3 DNA sequence: TGCAGCGGGTCGGGGACGGAGATGAACACTGAAGCTTTCTTT. The variable domain in full, completed from reference TRBV29-1 and TRBJ1-1, reads SAVISQKPSRDICQRGTSLTIQCQVDSQVTMMFWYRQQPGQSLTLIATANQGSEATYESGFVIDKFPISRPNLTFSTLTVSNMSPEDSSIYLCSGSGTEMNTEAFFGQGTRLTVV.

The chain carries TRBV5-3 and TRBJ2-7; 15 positions agree with TRBD2. TRBV5-3 belongs to the ORF category, with a function that is uncertain. The V segment lost 3 bases and the J segment 7 bases; nucleotides outside the gene matches: 17. This CDR3 has 19 residues. CDR3 sequence (DNA): TGTGCCAGAAGCTGCCCCCTGGGACTAGCGGGAGGCCCTGCTGGAGAGCAGTACTTC. Translated: CARSCPLGLAGGPAGEQYF.

This clone was observed once. This chain joins TRBV15 and TRBJ2-1, with TRBD1 matching 9 bases. Germline V CDR1 and CDR2: LNHNV, YYDKDF (reference sequence). The V and J ends lost 3 bases and 3 bases, in that order; junction bases with no gene match: 6. The length of the CDR3 is 16 residues. The CDR3 DNA reads TGTGCCACCAGCAGGAGGCCGGGACAGGGCTACAATGAGCAGTTCTTC. Residues: CATSRRPGQGYNEQFF.

The chain employs TRBV10-3 and TRBJ2-7; D could derive from TRBD1 or TRBD2 (5 bases each). There are 14 residues in the CDR3. Trimming stripped 8 bases from V and 2 bases from J, with 16 bases between. CDR1 is ENHRY and CDR2 is SYGVKD in the germline V gene. The CDR3: CAIGGRNNPYEQYF. The DNA for the CDR3 is TGTGCCATCGGGGGTCGCAACAACCCCTACGAGCAGTACTTC.

V gene TRBV25-1 combines with J gene TRBJ2-1; 7 bases fit TRBD1. V dropped 5 bases and J dropped 9; count of bases not matched to a gene: 7. This CDR3 has 13 amino acids. Germline CDR1 MGHDK, CDR2 SYGVNS. CDR3 bases: TGTGCCAGCAGTACAGGGGTGGGGAGTGAGCAGTTCTTC. It specifies CASSTGVGSEQFF.

V is TRBV9 and J is TRBJ2-3; 8 nucleotides agree with TRBD2. The CDR3 contains 16 residues. Trimming at V came to 3 bases and at J to 0 bases, leaving 6 bases not matched to a gene. Germline V CDR1 and CDR2: SGDLS, YYNGEE. This CDR3 reads CASSDSSGPSTDTQYF. The CDR3 coding sequence is TGTGCCAGCAGCGATTCTAGCGGGCCTAGCACAGATACGCAGTATTTT.

This clone was recorded once. The chain uses TRBV18 and TRBJ2-5; the D call may be TRBD1 or TRBD2 (5 bases each). The germline CDR1 and CDR2 sequences are KGHSH and LQKENI. Between the trimmed V and J ends, which lost 2 bases and 2 bases, there was a span of 18 bases. CDR3 length: 17 amino acids. CDR3 region: CASSPVFGDPLQETQYF. The CDR3, as DNA: TGTGCCAGCTCACCAGTTTTCGGGGACCCTTTACAAGAGACCCAGTACTTC.

This clone showed up just once. This chain joins TRBV10-3 and TRBJ2-5, with D perhaps given as TRBD1 or TRBD2 (5 bases each). The germline V gene encodes CDR1 ENHRY and CDR2 SYGVKD. The V end was cut by 3 bases, the J end by 3 bases, with 11 bases between. The CDR3 spans 14 residues. Here the CDR3 DNA reads TGTGCCATCAGTGACCCAATGGGGGAAGAGACCCAGTACTTC. It encodes CAISDPMGEETQYF.

This clone has a single count. This chain joins TRBV11-1 and TRBJ2-1; D is ambiguous. Trimming pared 0 bases from V and 5 bases from J, leaving 5 bases between. The CDR3 is 13 residues long. The germline V gene encodes CDR1 SGHAT and CDR2 FQDESV (reference sequence). CDR3 loop: CASSLAINNEQFF. CDR3 coding DNA: TGTGCCAGCAGCTTAGCGATAAACAATGAGCAGTTCTTC.

The chain combines TRBV15 with TRBJ2-1; possibly TRBD1 for D (6 bases). V lost 5 bases and J lost 0, with 17 bases in between. Germline V CDR1 and CDR2: LNHNV, YYDKDF (reference sequence). The length of the CDR3 is 17 residues. The CDR3 sequence: CATSPLGADSSYNEQFF. CDR3 coding DNA: TGTGCCACCAGCCCTCTGGGGGCGGATAGCTCCTACAATGAGCAGTTCTTC.

In this sample, this clone turned up once. The chain carries TRBV7-9 and TRBJ2-1; D ambiguous. Per the germline V gene, CDR1 is SEHNR and CDR2 is FQNEAQ (reference sequence). V was cut by 3 bases and J by 0 bases, with 9 bases left in between. This CDR3 is 15 amino acids long. The CDR3 coding sequence is TGTGCCAGCAGCTTCCTTACAAGCTCCTACAATGAGCAGTTCTTC. Translated: CASSFLTSSYNEQFF.

The V gene is TRBV7-9, the J gene TRBJ1-1, with no clear D. The V gene lost 6 bases and the J gene lost 1 base, with 12 bases spanning the gap. The germline gives CDR1 SEHNR, CDR2 FQNEAQ (reference sequence). The CDR3 consists of 14 residues. CDR3 sequence reads: CASSGRVRNTEAFF. The CDR3 nucleotides are TGTGCCAGCAGTGGCCGGGTAAGGAACACTGAAGCTTTCTTT.

This chain links TRBV7-2 with TRBJ2-7; D possibly matches TRBD1 or TRBD2 (6 bases each). The CDR3 has 15 amino acids. Germline lookup yields CDR1 SGHTA and CDR2 FQGNSA. V was trimmed by 5 bases and J by 4 bases, leaving 18 bases between them. The CDR3 sequence is CASSQRGDPRYEQYF. The CDR3 DNA reads as TGTGCCAGCAGCCAAAGGGGGGATCCAAGGTACGAGCAGTACTTC.

The genes are TRBV11-2 and TRBJ2-3, with TRBD1 as a possible D gene (6 bases). Germline lookup yields CDR1 SGHAT and CDR2 FQNNGV. Between the trimmed V and J ends, which lost 3 bases and 3 bases, there was a span of 16 bases. There are 16 residues in the CDR3. CDR3 in amino acids: CASSFPVTQGTDTQYF. In nucleotides, the CDR3 is TGTGCCAGCAGCTTTCCGGTGACCCAGGGGACAGATACGCAGTATTTT.